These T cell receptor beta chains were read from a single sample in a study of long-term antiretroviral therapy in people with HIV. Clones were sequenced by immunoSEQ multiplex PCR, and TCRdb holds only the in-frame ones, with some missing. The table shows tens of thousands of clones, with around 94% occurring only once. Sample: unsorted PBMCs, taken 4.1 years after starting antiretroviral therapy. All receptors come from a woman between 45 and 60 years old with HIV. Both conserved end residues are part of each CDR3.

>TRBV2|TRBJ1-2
CASRNTWSGYGYTF
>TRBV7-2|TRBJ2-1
CASSPGLAGSYNEQFF
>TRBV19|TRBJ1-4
CASSSSDREKLFF
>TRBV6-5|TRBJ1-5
CASSPRGGANQPQHF
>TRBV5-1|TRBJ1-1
CASSLSTLRTEAFF
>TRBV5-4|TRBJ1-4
CASSLGGENSEKLFF
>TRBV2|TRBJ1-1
CASSEARQGYTEAFF
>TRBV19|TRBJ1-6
CASSKDSPSPLHF
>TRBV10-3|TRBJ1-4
CAISGKGGAQGNEKLFF
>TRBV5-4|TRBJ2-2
CASSLFPSNTGELFF
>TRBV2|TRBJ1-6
CASRTDGSSYNSPLHF
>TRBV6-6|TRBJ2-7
CASTPDRSSYEQYF
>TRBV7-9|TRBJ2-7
CASTQGGQGAYEQYF
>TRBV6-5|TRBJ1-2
CASSVTREGAYGYTF
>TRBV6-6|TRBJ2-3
CASSYGDTQYF
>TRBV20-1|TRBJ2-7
CSAGGYEQYF
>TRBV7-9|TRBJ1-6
CASGAGGATIPLHF
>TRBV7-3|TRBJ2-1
CASSLQGAVNEQFF
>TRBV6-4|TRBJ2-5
CASSPGLAGVETQYF
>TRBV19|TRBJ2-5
CASGTGGSKTQYF
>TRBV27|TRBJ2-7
CASIHEQYF
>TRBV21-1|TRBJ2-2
CASSLRQGVRKTGELFF
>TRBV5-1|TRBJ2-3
CASSMELAGSDTQYF
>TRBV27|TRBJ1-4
CASSLQARGEKLFF
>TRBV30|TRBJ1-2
CAWFRDRAAEYGYTF
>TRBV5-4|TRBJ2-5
CASSTYRGGGSPRETQYF